This T cell receptor beta chain is from a study of PD-1 blockade in classical Hodgkin lymphoma. At the level of the study: Patients had nivolumab dosed at 3 mg/kg, delivered intravenously every 2 weeks.

In every patient, relapse followed autologous stem cell transplantation, while exposure to brentuximab vedotin differed. The data were produced by immunoSEQ multiplex PCR, yet TCRdb's version contains in-frame clones alone and is incomplete. This sample yields about 94,000 clones, of which roughly 89% are seen a single time; roughly a tenth belongs to the top ten. Overall study results and limits: Newly diagnosed patients and complete responders had comparable diversity at baseline. According to reports, newly diagnosed patients had lower baseline TCR diversity than healthy donors, and relapsed/refractory patients had lower baseline TCR diversity still.

Trimming cost V 6 bases and J 6 bases, with 12 bases left between them. The CDR3 runs 12 residues. Germline loops: CDR1 MDHEN, CDR2 SYDVKM. Worth noting for this clone: Its antigen is not known.

The receptor's source is a human donor with classical Hodgkin lymphoma. The specimen comprised peripheral blood mononuclear cells (PBMCs), sampled before the second cycle of nivolumab. The chain has TRBV28 and TRBJ2-7; the D gene is possibly TRBD1 (5 bases). The CDR3 region is CASSRALGEQYF. CDR3 nucleotide sequence: TGTGCCAGCAGCAGGGCGTTGGGCGAGCAGTACTTC.